The 6 T cell receptor beta chains listed next were all sequenced from one sample in a study of T cells in narcolepsy. Generated by immunoSEQ multiplex PCR, the TCRdb table keeps only in-frame clones and is missing some. This sample yields some 30,000 clones, of which around 80% are seen a single time; approximately 0.99% belongs to the top ten. What was sequenced was memory (CD45RA-) CD4+ T cells from blood. Source of these receptors: a human donor in good health.

The genes are TRBV7-8 and TRBJ2-7; D call uncertain. CDR1 is SGHVS, CDR2 FQNEAQ, per germline. Trimming pared 5 bases from V and 5 bases from J, leaving 7 bases between. This CDR3 is built from 11 residues. Written as DNA, the CDR3 is TGTGCCAGCAGCCAACACCACGAGCAGTACTTC. It encodes CASSQHHEQYF.

The rearrangement uses TRBV6-1 and TRBJ1-5; perhaps TRBD1 as D (6 bases). CDR1 and CDR2 from the germline V gene are MNHNS and SASEGT. Deletions cut 2 bases from V and 3 bases from J, with 11 bases between. The CDR3 extends over 15 amino acids. The CDR3, as DNA: TGTGCCAGCAGTGAATGGGGGGGGCCCAATCAGCCCCAGCATTTT. It encodes CASSEWGGPNQPQHF.

The chain couples TRBV9 to TRBJ1-5; 7 bases are a match to TRBD1. CDR1 is SGDLS, CDR2 YYNGEE, per germline. This CDR3 comprises 13 residues. With V trimmed by 4 bases and J by 5 bases, 3 bases remained unmatched. The CDR3 region is CASSLTGDQPQHF. CDR3 nucleotide sequence: TGTGCCAGCAGCCTTACAGGGGATCAGCCCCAGCATTTT.

This chain joins TRBV5-6 and TRBJ2-1; 10 nucleotides agree with TRBD2. The germline CDR1 and CDR2 sequences are SGHDT and YYEEEE. The V and J ends lost 1 base and 5 bases, in that order; junction bases with no gene match: 6. The CDR3 is made up of 16 amino acids. The CDR3, as DNA: TGTGCCAGCAGCTTGAGGCTAGCGGGGGCCCACAATGAGCAGTTCTTC. It is translated as CASSLRLAGAHNEQFF.

This chain joins TRBV6-5 and TRBJ2-7, with 8 nucleotides matching TRBD2. The J segment lost 2 bases and the V segment lost 8 bases, leaving 8 bases of the junction unmatched. CDR1 is MNHEY and CDR2 is SVGAGI in the germline V gene. This CDR3 is built from 14 residues. This CDR3 reads CASSRGGPAYEQYF. The CDR3 DNA reads as TGTGCCAGCTCCCGGGGGGGGCCGGCCTACGAGCAGTACTTC.

The rearrangement uses TRBV11-2 and TRBJ1-3, with D possibly TRBD1 on 5 matching bases. Germline-derived CDR1 and CDR2 are SGHAT and FQNNGV. Between the trimmed V and J ends, which lost 5 bases and 4 bases, there was a span of 18 bases. The CDR3 has 16 amino acids. CDR3 in DNA: TGTGCCAGCAGCCCCACGGGGGGTTCCCCGGGAAACACCATATATTTT. This encodes CASSPTGGSPGNTIYF. Using reference TRBV11-2 and TRBJ1-3 for the parts outside the CDR3, the full variable domain is EAGVAQSPRYKIIEKRQSVAFWCNPISGHATLYWYQQILGQGPKLLIQFQNNGVVDDSQLPKDRFSAERLKGVDSTLKIQPAKLEDSAVYLCASSPTGGSPGNTIYFGEGSWLTVV.